The TCR beta chain described here comes from a study of Ad26.COV2.S vaccination and SARS-CoV-2 variants. Findings and limits, study-wide: Greater spike-specific TCR breadth was seen in vaccine recipients than in placebo recipients. Vaccinees and placebo recipients showed similar non-spike TCR breadth. Analyses of TCR breadth and depth may have underestimated total T cell responses.

V trimming: 7 bases; J trimming: 9 bases; junction bases outside the gene matches: 11. CDR1 and CDR2 (germline): SGHRS, YFSETQ. This CDR3 region has 13 residues. Generated by immunoSEQ multiplex PCR, the TCRdb table keeps only in-frame clones and is missing some. The table records hundreds of thousands of clones, 90% to 95% of them present only once. Notes on this clone: The antigen remains undetermined.

The sample in question was peripheral blood, obtained after recovery from COVID-19. This chain connects TRBV5-1 to TRBJ2-7, with 9 bases that match TRBD1. The TCR was taken from a human donor who had recovered from COVID-19. The CDR3 DNA follows: TGCGCCAGCCAAACAGGGGGCTCGGGATGGCAGTACTTC. It yields the protein CASQTGGSGWQYF.